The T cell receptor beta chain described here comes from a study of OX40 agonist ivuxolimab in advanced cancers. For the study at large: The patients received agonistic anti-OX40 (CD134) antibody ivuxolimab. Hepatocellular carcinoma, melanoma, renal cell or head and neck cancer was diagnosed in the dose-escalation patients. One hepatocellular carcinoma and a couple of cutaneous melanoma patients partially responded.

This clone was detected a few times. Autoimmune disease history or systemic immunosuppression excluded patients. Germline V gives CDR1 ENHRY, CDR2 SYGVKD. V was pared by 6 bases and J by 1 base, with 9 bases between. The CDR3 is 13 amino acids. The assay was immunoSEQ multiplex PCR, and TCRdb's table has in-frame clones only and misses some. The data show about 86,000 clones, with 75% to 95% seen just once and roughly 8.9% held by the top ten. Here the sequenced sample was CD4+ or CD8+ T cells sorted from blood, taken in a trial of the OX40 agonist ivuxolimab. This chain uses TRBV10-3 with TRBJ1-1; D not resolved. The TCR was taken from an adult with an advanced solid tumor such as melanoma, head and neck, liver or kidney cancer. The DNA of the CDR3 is TGTGCCATCAGCCACGCGGGGAACACTGAAGCTTTCTTT. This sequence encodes CAISHAGNTEAFF.